What follows is one T cell receptor (beta chain) and its context. Its matching antigen is unknown. This sample is drawn from a study of coeliac disease. Study overall: Without high-resolution HLA typing, biased TRBV7-2 usage was queried. General observations from the study: Control samples showed higher TRB and TRG clonality than intraepithelial and lamina propria samples in active celiac disease. Largely private TRB repertoires meant most sequences were sample-unique.

Sequencing used one aliquot of 500,000 cells per fraction. Using immunoSEQ multiplex PCR, the repertoire was profiled, and TCRdb retains in-frame clones only, with some absent. The data show about 3,000 clones, with around 50% seen just once and under 11% held by the top ten. Germline V lookup: CDR1 LNHNV, CDR2 YYDKDF (reference sequence). CDR3 size: 14 residues. V dropped 3 bases and J dropped 3; count of bases not matched to a gene: 3. J is TRBJ1-2 and V is TRBV15; 8 bases agree with TRBD1. Sequenced input: intraepithelial lymphocytes from the gut. The sequence was obtained from a man between 50 and 59 years old with active celiac disease. CDR3 in amino acids: CATSSRDRHYGYTF. CDR3 nucleotide sequence: TGTGCCACCAGCAGCCGGGACAGGCACTATGGCTACACCTTC.